These 28 T cell receptor beta chains were sequenced from one sample in a study of T-cell memory formation after mild COVID-19. Each CDR3 protein is one row after TCRdb ran MiXCR on the 5' RACE reads. The table shows roughly 140,000 distinct CDR3 sequences, with more than 13% occurring only once. Sequenced: PBMCs or a T cell subset sorted from them (not recorded which). The receptors derive from an adult woman who had mild COVID-19 (a few samples of this study predate the infection). Cell type and time point are not known.

This clonotype has only a few counts. This sequence joins TRBV5-5 and TRBJ2-3; 9 positions agree with TRBD1. The CDR3 has 18 residues. Germline values: CDR1 SGHKS, CDR2 YYEKEE (reference sequence). Germline trimming cut 2 bases from V and 2 bases from J; bases unmatched to any gene: 12. CDR3 residues: CASSFDGTGMPPTDTQYF. CDR3 sequence (DNA): TGTGCCAGCAGCTTTGACGGGACAGGGATGCCCCCCACAGATACGCAGTATTTT.

This clonotype has ten or more counts. The V call is TRBV7-3, the J call TRBJ2-7; D is possibly TRBD1 (5 bases). Trimming stripped 0 bases from V and 3 bases from J, with 27 bases between. CDR3 length equals 20 residues. Germline V gene lookup returns CDR1 SGHTA and CDR2 FQGTGA. The CDR3 DNA is TGTGCCAGCAGCTTAACCGCCGTCGGCAGGGCAAGATCGATGGGCTACGAGCAGTACTTC. It is translated as CASSLTAVGRARSMGYEQYF.

The sample holds many counts of this clonotype. The chain recombines TRBV12-3 or TRBV12-4 with TRBJ2-7, with D possibly matching TRBD2 (7 bases). The V end lost 5 bases, the J end lost 2 bases, and 16 bases lay between the germline ends. The CDR3 consists of 15 residues. The CDR3 DNA sequence: TGTGCCAGCAGTCTGGGGGGGGGCGCGGCCTACGAGCAGTACTTC. Protein sequence: CASSLGGGAAYEQYF.

This clonotype showed up just a few times. The genes are TRBV9 and TRBJ1-1; 11 bases fit TRBD1. Germline V gene sequence: CDR1 SGDLS, CDR2 YYNGEE. The junction had 6 bases not matched to a gene; V was cut back by 4 bases and J by 1 base. The CDR3 runs 16 residues. The CDR3 DNA reads as TGTGCCAGCAGCTCCGGACAGGGGGCTGCGAACACTGAAGCTTTCTTT. It translates to CASSSGQGAANTEAFF.

This clonotype has just a few counts. The rearrangement joins TRBV12-3 or TRBV12-4 to TRBJ2-1, with D possibly being TRBD1 (5 bases). The CDR3 spans 13 residues. The ends were cut back, 3 bases at V and 9 bases at J, with 12 bases in the middle. The DNA for the CDR3 is TGTGCCAGCAGTTTCGGTGGGGCTGGTGAGCAGTTCTTC. Translated: CASSFGGAGEQFF.

V is TRBV5-6 and J is TRBJ1-5, with D tentatively TRBD1 (6 bases). Trimming removed 3 bases at V and 2 bases at J, with 9 bases between. This CDR3 has 14 residues. The germline V gene has CDR1 SGHDT and CDR2 YYEEEE. Written as DNA, the CDR3 is TGTGCCAGCAGCTCAACAGGGCGCAATCAGCCCCAGCATTTT. This sequence encodes CASSSTGRNQPQHF.

This clonotype was seen only once. The chain carries TRBV7-9 and TRBJ1-2; TRBD1 aligns across 10 bases. The length of the CDR3 is 14 residues. J lost 4 bases, V lost 1 base, and 0 bases had no gene match. Germline CDR1 is SEHNR and CDR2 is FQNEAQ (reference sequence). The CDR3 DNA reads TGTGCCAGCAGCTTAGGGGACAGGGGCTATGGCTACACCTTC. It encodes CASSLGDRGYGYTF.

The table lists this clonotype with many counts. CDR3 nucleotide sequence: TGCAGCGTTGAAGATCGCTCAGGGGAAGAGACCCAGTACTTC. Residues: CSVEDRSGEETQYF. The genes are TRBV29-1 and TRBJ2-5, with D possibly being TRBD1 (6 bases). Germline assignment: CDR1 SQVTM and CDR2 ANQGSEA. V was pared by 0 bases and J by 3 bases, with 11 bases between. The CDR3 has 14 residues.

This rearrangement joins TRBV27 to TRBJ1-2, with TRBD1 matching over 11 bases. The CDR3 is 14 residues long. Germline loops: CDR1 MNHEY, CDR2 SMNVEV (reference sequence). Trimming at V came to 5 bases and at J to 6 bases, leaving 5 bases not matched to a gene. The CDR3 DNA follows: TGTGCCAGCAGTCTCGGACAGGGGGCCAATGGCTACACCTTC. Translation gives CASSLGQGANGYTF.

CDR3 nucleotides: TGTGCCAGCAGCCTTGGACTAGCGGGAGGGGATGAGCAGTTCTTC. Translated: CASSLGLAGGDEQFF. The rearrangement links TRBV7-2 to TRBJ2-1; TRBD2 matches at 15 bases. This CDR3 contains 15 residues. Germline lookup yields CDR1 SGHTA and CDR2 FQGNSA. Trimming took 5 bases from V and 8 from J; bases not matched to a gene: 4.

Many counts were recorded for this clonotype. V and J are TRBV12-3 or TRBV12-4 and TRBJ2-7; a weak D match, TRBD1 (7 bases). V dropped 6 bases and J dropped 6 bases, with 15 bases sitting between them. The length of the CDR3 is 13 residues. DNA of the CDR3: TGTGCCAGCAGCAACAGGGGAGGTGGCGAGCAGTACTTC. This encodes CASSNRGGGEQYF.

This clonotype was counted between two and nine times. V is TRBV7-6 and J is TRBJ1-1; 8 nucleotides agree with TRBD1. This CDR3 is built from 12 residues. Trimming cost V 6 bases and J 11 bases; bases outside gene matches: 8. In germline, CDR1 is SGHVS, CDR2 FNYEAQ. CDR3 amino acids: CASRCRQGWAFF. CDR3 bases: TGTGCCAGCAGGTGTAGACAGGGGTGGGCTTTCTTT.

The J gene is TRBJ1-2, the V gene TRBV14, with D unresolved. Looked up from germline, CDR1 is SGHDN and CDR2 is FVKESK. The CDR3 sequence is 14 residues long. Between the trimmed V and J ends, which lost 4 bases and 3 bases, there was a span of 12 bases. CDR3 bases: TGTGCCAGCAGCCCCACAGAGGGCCACTATGGCTACACCTTC. It is translated as CASSPTEGHYGYTF.

This clonotype was found a few times. V and J are TRBV20-1 and TRBJ2-7; D remains unclear. The CDR3 loop spans 14 amino acids. CDR1 and CDR2 from the germline V gene are DFQATT and SNEGSKA (reference sequence). The ends were cut back, 0 bases at V and 4 bases at J, with 13 bases in the middle. CDR3 in DNA: TGCAGTGCTAGAGATCCGACGAGGCTATACGAGCAGTACTTC. It encodes CSARDPTRLYEQYF.

The chain is built from TRBV29-1 and TRBJ2-5; D perhaps matches TRBD2 (7 bases). V lost 6 bases to trimming and J lost 3 bases, with 14 bases between them. The germline V gene has CDR1 SQVTM and CDR2 ANQGSEA. CDR3 size: 13 residues. The CDR3 spells CSVHTGTKETQYF. CDR3 sequence (DNA): TGCAGCGTGCACACAGGGACTAAAGAGACCCAGTACTTC.

This clonotype has only a few counts. The chain uses TRBV3-1 and TRBJ2-1, with 8 bases fitting TRBD2. The CDR3 has 16 residues. J was trimmed by 4 bases and V by 2 bases; bases with no gene match: 7. The germline V gene has CDR1 LGHDT and CDR2 YNNKEL (reference sequence). CDR3 DNA sequence: TGTGCCAGCAGCCAATATCCGGGGGGGTCGTACAATGAGCAGTTCTTC. Translated: CASSQYPGGSYNEQFF.

The chain has TRBV6-5 and TRBJ2-1, with 10 bases fitting TRBD2. The CDR3 is 16 amino acids. Per the germline V gene, CDR1 is MNHEY and CDR2 is SVGAGI. The junction had 4 bases not matched to a gene; V was cut back by 0 bases and J by 5 bases. The DNA for the CDR3 is TGTGCCAGCAGTTACTCGCTAGCGGGGGAAAACAATGAGCAGTTCTTC. Translated, it gives CASSYSLAGENNEQFF.

This clonotype was counted at least ten times. This chain joins TRBV2 and TRBJ2-3; the D is unclear. CDR1 SNHLY and CDR2 FYNNEI come from the germline V gene. CDR3 length equals 13 residues. The V end lost 3 bases, the J end lost 2 bases, and 6 bases lay between the germline ends. The CDR3 DNA reads TGTGCCAGCAGTGATACCTACACAGATACGCAGTATTTT. This codes for CASSDTYTDTQYF.

The chain links TRBV14 to TRBJ1-6, with 7 bases lining up with TRBD1. CDR1 SGHDN and CDR2 FVKESK come from the germline V gene. CDR3 length: 16 residues. J gave up 7 bases and V 4 bases, and 10 bases lay outside the gene matches. The CDR3 reads CASSLTKYRGNSPLHF. In nucleotides, the CDR3 is TGTGCCAGCAGCCTAACTAAATACAGGGGCAATTCACCCCTCCACTTT.

This chain connects TRBV7-7 to TRBJ2-2; D may be TRBD1 (6 bases). The germline CDR1 and CDR2 sequences are SSHAT and FNYEAQ (reference sequence). The CDR3 runs 14 residues. The ends were cut back, 5 bases at V and 0 bases at J, with 7 bases in the middle. In nucleotides, the CDR3 is TGTGCCAGCAGCGGACAGCCGAACACCGGGGAGCTGTTTTTT. Its translation: CASSGQPNTGELFF.

The chain combines TRBV29-1 with TRBJ2-7; D is uncertain. V lost 0 bases to trimming and J lost 5 bases, with 8 bases between them. Germline assignment: CDR1 SQVTM and CDR2 ANQGSEA. The CDR3 is 12 residues long. In DNA form, the CDR3 reads TGCAGCGTTGAAGATCTTTGGGACGAGCAGTACTTC. It specifies CSVEDLWDEQYF.

This clonotype was seen only a few times. The chain is built from TRBV6-2 or TRBV6-3 and TRBJ2-7; TRBD2 matches 7 bases. V dropped 3 bases and J dropped 2; count of bases not matched to a gene: 7. Germline loops: CDR1 MNHEY, CDR2 SVGEGT. The CDR3 sequence is 15 residues long. The CDR3 is CASSYYLADTYEQYF. CDR3 coding DNA: TGTGCCAGCAGTTATTATCTAGCGGATACCTACGAGCAGTACTTC.

The gene calls are TRBV11-3 and TRBJ2-3; the D gene is possibly TRBD2 (6 bases). The CDR3 is made up of 18 amino acids. Trimming left V 3 bases short and J 4 bases short, with 23 bases between. In germline, CDR1 is SGHNT, CDR2 YENEEA. For the CDR3, the DNA is TGTGCCAGCAGCTTTCACATAGCGGCTAGAACGAACGCAGATACGCAGTATTTT. This gives the protein CASSFHIAARTNADTQYF.

The rearrangement links TRBV4-1 to TRBJ1-4; no reliable D call. The ends were cut back, 3 bases at V and 8 bases at J, with 16 bases in the middle. From germline, CDR1 is MGHRA and CDR2 YSYEKL. The CDR3 is 15 amino acids. The CDR3 nucleotides are TGCGCCAGCAGCCAGACCACTGGATCGGGCGAAAAACTGTTTTTT. This translates into CASSQTTGSGEKLFF.

The rearrangement links TRBV2 to TRBJ2-7; 13 bases are shared with TRBD2. The CDR3 is 15 residues long. From germline, CDR1 is SNHLY and CDR2 FYNNEI. V lost 8 bases to trimming and J lost 4 bases; unmatched junction nucleotides: 8. CDR3 in DNA: TGTGCCAGCTCCGGGACTAGCGGGATTGAGTACGAGCAGTACTTC. This translates into CASSGTSGIEYEQYF.

This clonotype was observed at least ten times. This chain connects TRBV4-1 to TRBJ1-1; D remains unclear. This CDR3 is built from 14 residues. The germline CDR1 and CDR2 sequences are MGHRA and YSYEKL. V was cut by 0 bases and J by 11 bases, with 16 bases left in between. The CDR3 protein is CASSQDAAFIYAFF. CDR3 bases: TGCGCCAGCAGCCAAGATGCAGCTTTCATATATGCTTTCTTT.

The chain links TRBV4-1 to TRBJ1-1; a weak D match, TRBD1 (6 bases). CDR3 length: 15 amino acids. Germline V gives CDR1 MGHRA, CDR2 YSYEKL. V gave up 0 bases and J gave up 2 bases, with 10 bases separating them. The CDR3 region has the DNA TGCGCCAGCAGCCAAGACCCAGGGGATAACACTGAAGCTTTCTTT. It translates to CASSQDPGDNTEAFF.

The CDR3 here is CASSSLGEVRAYEQYF. The DNA for the CDR3 is TGTGCCAGCAGTAGTTTAGGGGAGGTTCGGGCCTACGAGCAGTACTTC. This chain joins TRBV6-5 and TRBJ2-7; D might be TRBD2 (6 bases). CDR1 is MNHEY, CDR2 SVGAGI, per germline. Trimming took 5 bases from V and 2 from J, leaving 19 bases between them. The CDR3 spans 16 residues.